The T cell receptor (beta chain) under discussion was sequenced for a study of regulatory T cells in long-lasting Graves disease. Through Arm-PCR of CDR3 regions and iRepertoire HTBI primers, TCR beta libraries were built. TCRdb ran MiXCR on the multiplex PCR reads and lists one entry per CDR3 protein. This sample has approximately 560,000 distinct CDR3 sequences, with more than 15% found just once. This clonotype appeared many times. Trimming took off 6 bases at V and 4 bases at J, with 20 bases between the two ends. CDR3 size: 16 residues. Stated time point: newly diagnosed GD, antithyroid drugs for less than 3 months. PBMC-extracted RNA yielded the TCR library. The same sample was also used in a study of T cells in Graves' hyperthyroidism and ophthalmopathy. That paper notes: Among the patients, aged 18 to 65, hyperthyroidism was newly diagnosed and had lasted under 2 months. Lactation, pregnancy, other autoimmune disease or uncontrolled infection led to exclusion of patients.

The sample in question was peripheral blood mononuclear cells (PBMCs), obtained at new diagnosis, from a patient treated with antithyroid drugs. The TCR comes from a man between 18 and 29 years old with Graves disease. The gene calls are TRBV12-3 or TRBV12-4 and TRBJ2-3, with D maybe TRBD1 (5 bases). CDR3 sequence: CASSLIQGPTADTQYF. The CDR3 DNA follows: TGTGCCAGCAGCCTCATCCAGGGTCCCACCGCAGATACGCAGTATTTT.